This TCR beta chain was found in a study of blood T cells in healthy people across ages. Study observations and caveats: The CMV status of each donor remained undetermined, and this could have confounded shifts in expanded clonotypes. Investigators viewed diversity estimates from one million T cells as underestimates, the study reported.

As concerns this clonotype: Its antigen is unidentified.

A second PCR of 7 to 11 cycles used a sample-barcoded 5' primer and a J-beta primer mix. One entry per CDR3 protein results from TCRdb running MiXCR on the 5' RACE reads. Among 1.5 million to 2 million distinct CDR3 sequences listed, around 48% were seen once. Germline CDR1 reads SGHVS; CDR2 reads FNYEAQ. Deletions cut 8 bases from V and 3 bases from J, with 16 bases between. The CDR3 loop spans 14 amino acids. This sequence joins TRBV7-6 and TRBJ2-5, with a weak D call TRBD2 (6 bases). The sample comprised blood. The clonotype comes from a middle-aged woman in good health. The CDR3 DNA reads TGTGCCAGCCTCGCCTCCCCGGGGGAAGAGACCCAGTACTTC. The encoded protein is CASLASPGEETQYF.